This is a list of T cell receptor beta chains from one sample in a study of control samples from healthy donors and cancer patients. Repertoires were generated with immunoSEQ multiplex PCR, while TCRdb's copy carries only in-frame clones and drops some. The sample consists of around 170,000 clones, nearly 90% of them appearing once. The sequenced sample was blood. The source is a woman in her 50s in good health. Each CDR3 is given with its conserved first and last residue. The D gene is left open where the match is weak. Clone size, where shown, is once, few, many, or a class for clones that have expanded.

clone size: -; D gene: -; J gene: TRBJ2-2; V gene: TRBV27; CDR3 DNA: TGTGCCAGCAGTTTATGGGGTCGGACCGGGGAGCTGTTTTTT; CDR3 protein: CASSLWGRTGELFF
clone size: -; D gene: -; J gene: TRBJ2-7; V gene: TRBV19; CDR3 DNA: TGTGCCAGTAGTATAGGGGGGCACAGCTCCTACGAGCAGTACTTC; CDR3 protein: CASSIGGHSSYEQYF
clone size: -; D gene: -; J gene: TRBJ1-2; V gene: TRBV29-1; CDR3 DNA: TGCAGCGCTTACAGTAGCTATGGCTACACCTTC; CDR3 protein: CSAYSSYGYTF
clone size: once; D gene: -; J gene: TRBJ2-7; V gene: TRBV7-2; CDR3 DNA: TGTGCCAGCAGCTCGTCTCGGGTACCCTACGAGCAGTACTTC; CDR3 protein: CASSSSRVPYEQYF
clone size: -; D gene: TRBD1; J gene: TRBJ1-5; V gene: TRBV30; CDR3 DNA: TGTGCCTGGAGGGACAGGGGGCTGAGTCAGCCCCAGCATTTT; CDR3 protein: CAWRDRGLSQPQHF
clone size: -; D gene: -; J gene: TRBJ1-6; V gene: TRBV27; CDR3 DNA: TGTGCCAGCAGTTTACAGTGGGATTCACCCCTCCACTTT; CDR3 protein: CASSLQWDSPLHF
clone size: -; D gene: -; J gene: TRBJ2-7; V gene: TRBV5-1; CDR3 DNA: TGCGCCAGCAGCATTAGGGGATTTGACTACGAGCAGTACTTC; CDR3 protein: CASSIRGFDYEQYF
clone size: few; D gene: -; J gene: TRBJ2-2; V gene: TRBV27; CDR3 DNA: TGTGCCAGCAGCTCTAGGGGCCGGGCGGACACCGGGGAGCTGTTTTTT; CDR3 protein: CASSSRGRADTGELFF
clone size: -; D gene: -; J gene: TRBJ2-5; V gene: TRBV19; CDR3 DNA: TGTGCCAGTAGTACCGGACAGATCCAAGAGACCCAGTACTTC; CDR3 protein: CASSTGQIQETQYF
clone size: -; D gene: -; J gene: TRBJ2-1; V gene: TRBV28; CDR3 DNA: TGTGCCAGCCGCCCATCGTGGGCGGGGTACAATGAGCAGTTCTTC; CDR3 protein: CASRPSWAGYNEQFF
clone size: -; D gene: TRBD1; J gene: TRBJ1-5; V gene: TRBV15; CDR3 DNA: TGTGCCACCAGCAGAGAAAGGGGGCACCATCAGCCCCAGCATTTT; CDR3 protein: CATSRERGHHQPQHF
clone size: -; D gene: -; J gene: TRBJ2-3; V gene: TRBV15; CDR3 DNA: TGTGCCACCAGCAATGGACGCACAGATACGCAGTATTTT; CDR3 protein: CATSNGRTDTQYF
clone size: -; D gene: -; J gene: TRBJ1-2; V gene: TRBV4-1; CDR3 DNA: TGCGCCAGCAGCCAAGATGCGTGGGGCTACACCTTC; CDR3 protein: CASSQDAWGYTF
clone size: -; D gene: -; J gene: TRBJ2-3; V gene: TRBV9; CDR3 DNA: TGTGCCAGCAGCGTGGGGGGCACAGATACGCAGTATTTT; CDR3 protein: CASSVGGTDTQYF
clone size: -; D gene: -; J gene: TRBJ1-1; V gene: TRBV24-1; CDR3 DNA: TGTGCCATAAAGCTGAACACTGAAGCTTTCTTT; CDR3 protein: CAIKLNTEAFF
clone size: -; D gene: -; J gene: TRBJ1-2; V gene: TRBV28; CDR3 DNA: TGTGCCAGCAGTTTACGTAGGGTTGGCTACACCTTC; CDR3 protein: CASSLRRVGYTF
clone size: -; D gene: -; J gene: TRBJ2-7; V gene: TRBV5-1; CDR3 DNA: TGCGCCAGCAGCTTGCCGGGGAAAGTCAACGAGCAGTACTTC; CDR3 protein: CASSLPGKVNEQYF
clone size: -; D gene: -; J gene: TRBJ1-1; V gene: TRBV29-1; CDR3 DNA: TGCAGCGTTGAAGCGGGTCCTGAAGCTTTCTTT; CDR3 protein: CSVEAGPEAFF
clone size: -; D gene: -; J gene: TRBJ2-5; V gene: TRBV7-9; CDR3 DNA: TGTGCCAGCAGCCCCCAATTAGAGACCCAGTACTTC; CDR3 protein: CASSPQLETQYF
clone size: few; D gene: -; J gene: TRBJ1-6; V gene: TRBV12-5; CDR3 DNA: TGTGCTAGTGGTACGGGTGGGAATTCACCCCTCCACTTT; CDR3 protein: CASGTGGNSPLHF
clone size: -; D gene: -; J gene: TRBJ2-1; V gene: TRBV9; CDR3 DNA: TGTGCCAGCAGCGTCCGGAGCTCCTACAATGAGCAGTTCTTC; CDR3 protein: CASSVRSSYNEQFF
clone size: -; D gene: -; J gene: TRBJ2-1; V gene: TRBV7-2; CDR3 DNA: TGTGCCAGCAGCTTCTCGACAGTCCGGGGGAATGAGCAGTTCTTC; CDR3 protein: CASSFSTVRGNEQFF
clone size: -; D gene: -; J gene: TRBJ1-3; V gene: TRBV18; CDR3 DNA: TGTGCCAGCTCACCACAGGGTTCGGACACCATATATTTT; CDR3 protein: CASSPQGSDTIYF
clone size: -; D gene: -; J gene: TRBJ2-7; V gene: TRBV18; CDR3 DNA: TGTGCCAGCTCCCCCTTCAGAGACAGTCCGTGGGAGCAGTACTTC; CDR3 protein: CASSPFRDSPWEQYF
clone size: -; D gene: TRBD1; J gene: TRBJ2-2; V gene: TRBV24-1; CDR3 DNA: TGTGCCACCAGTGACCCGGACAGGGGCCTGACCGGGGAGCTGTTTTTT; CDR3 protein: CATSDPDRGLTGELFF